The clone carrying this T cell receptor beta chain was detected once. Its antigen is still unknown. The sample comes from a study of PD-L1 blockade in urothelial cancer. Overall study: Patients previously received 0 to 3 chemotherapy regimens.

Generated by immunoSEQ multiplex PCR, the TCRdb table keeps only in-frame clones and is missing some. The sample carries about 100,000 clones, about 90% recorded once. Study outcomes and limitations: Stronger expansion of tumor-associated clones in blood at 3 weeks distinguished durable-benefit patients.

The germline V gene has CDR1 SGDLS and CDR2 YYNGEE. The CDR3 is 15 residues long. Trimming left V 0 bases short and J 0 bases short, with 9 bases between. Each patient gave between 1 and 8 samples of peripheral blood mononuclear cells, which were collected pretreatment and during treatment. Sequencing was performed on PBMCs, taken around atezolizumab (anti-PD-L1) treatment. The receptor's source is an elderly woman with urothelial cancer. The rearrangement links TRBV9 to TRBJ1-2; D gene ambiguous. CDR3 DNA sequence: TGTGCCAGCAGCGTAGATTCCGGGTCTAACTATGGCTACACCTTC. It codes for CASSVDSGSNYGYTF.